The entry below gives a single T cell receptor (beta chain) sequence along with its context. Its antigen remains unknown. Time point noted: sample taken at primary tumor resection. The donors, around 71 patients with untreated early-stage non-small cell lung cancer, provided the samples. Via MiXCR, TCRdb re-called the 5' RACE reads, giving one row per CDR3 protein. The sample gives several thousand distinct CDR3 sequences, more than 7.5% of which show up once; about a sixth is in the top ten. The entry originates in a study of spatial heterogeneity in lung cancer. The wider study: Fewer alpha-chain than beta-chain sequences were consistently detected. More than 8.5 raw reads, on average, carried each unique TCR and UMI combination. Overall study findings and caveats: Around 7.4% of tumor T cells for alpha chains and 12% to 15% for beta chains were estimated to be covered. Counts of expanded intratumoral alpha and beta TCRs tracked tumor mutation counts.

Trimming removed 2 bases from V and 6 bases from J, with 7 bases in between. The germline CDR1 and CDR2 sequences are SQVTM and ANQGSEA. The CDR3 has 12 residues. This sequence originates from a female donor with early-stage non-small cell lung cancer. V usage is TRBV29-1 and J usage is TRBJ2-2, with D unresolved. Here the sequenced sample was lung tumor tissue, taken at surgery. CDR3 DNA: TGCAGCGTTGAAAAAGGATCCGGGGAGCTGTTTTTT. Its protein product is CSVEKGSGELFF.